The 30 T cell receptor beta chains below come from one sample, sequenced in a study of blood T cell repertoires in COVID-19. Method: immunoSEQ multiplex PCR; TCRdb's copy keeps in-frame clones and lacks some. Of under 500,000 clones listed, 70% to 90% are singletons. Source material: PBMCs or T cells enriched from blood (not recorded which). These receptors were collected from a woman aged 18-30 years with acute COVID-19.

The J gene is TRBJ1-2, the V gene TRBV28; 12 bases map to TRBD1. Germline CDR1 is MDHEN and CDR2 is SYDVKM. The ends lost 7 bases at V and 7 bases at J; junction bases unmatched: 10. This CDR3 has 15 amino acids. The CDR3 DNA is TGTGCCAGCATAGTTCCGGGACAGGGGGCGATTGGCTACACCTTC. It is translated as CASIVPGQGAIGYTF.

This clone was seen only once. This sequence joins TRBV4-1 and TRBJ1-1; the D gene is possibly TRBD1 (6 bases). Germline-derived CDR1 and CDR2 are MGHRA and YSYEKL. V dropped 1 base and J dropped 2 bases, with 14 bases sitting between them. The CDR3 covers 16 residues. CDR3 nucleotide sequence: TGCGCCAGCAGCCAAGCGCAAGACAGGTTCAACACTGAAGCTTTCTTT. Translating gives CASSQAQDRFNTEAFF.

The chain is built from TRBV6-5 and TRBJ2-7; D call uncertain. Germline V gives CDR1 MNHEY, CDR2 SVGAGI. V dropped 2 bases and J dropped 6 bases, with 14 bases sitting between them. The CDR3 consists of 14 residues. The CDR3: CASSYRGPTSEQYF. For the CDR3, the DNA is TGTGCCAGCAGTTACAGAGGCCCTACGAGCGAGCAGTACTTC.

The CDR3 DNA sequence: TGTGCCAGCTCACCACCGAGACGACAGATGAACACTGAAGCTTTCTTT. Translation gives CASSPPRRQMNTEAFF. The chain uses TRBV18 and TRBJ1-1; D is possibly TRBD1 (5 bases). From germline, CDR1 is KGHSH and CDR2 LQKENI. This CDR3 has 16 residues. V lost 0 bases to trimming and J lost 0 bases, with 11 bases between them.

CDR3 nucleotide sequence: TGTGCCAGTAGTGATCTCCGGGGGGGCTATGGCTACACCTTC. This encodes CASSDLRGGYGYTF. The rearrangement joins TRBV19 to TRBJ1-2; tentative D call: TRBD1 (5 bases). Germline CDR1 and CDR2: LNHDA and SQIVND (reference sequence). This CDR3 spans 14 amino acids. V shed 5 bases and J shed 4 bases, with 14 bases lying between them. The full variable domain, with the rest looked up from reference TRBV19 and TRBJ1-2, is DGGITQSPKYLFRKEGQNVTLSCEQNLNHDAMYWYRQDPGQGLRLIYYSQIVNDFQKGDIAEGYSVSREKKESFPLTVTSAQKNPTAFYLCASSDLRGGYGYTFGSGTRLTVV.

V and J are TRBV6-5 and TRBJ1-5, with a weak D call TRBD1 (6 bases). The CDR3 is made up of 14 amino acids. V lost 2 bases and J 5 bases, leaving 10 bases between the germline ends. Looked up from germline, CDR1 is MNHEY and CDR2 is SVGAGI. CDR3 amino acids: CASSYAAGDQPQHF. CDR3 DNA sequence: TGTGCCAGCAGTTACGCGGCAGGGGATCAGCCCCAGCATTTT.

The CDR3 coding sequence is TGTGCCAGCAGCTCGATTGGGACAGTCAAGAGGGGAAATTCACCCCTCCACTTT. It encodes CASSSIGTVKRGNSPLHF. V and J are TRBV7-3 and TRBJ1-6; TRBD1 matches 7 bases. Trimming took 4 bases from V and 7 from J; bases not matched to a gene: 16. This CDR3 is built from 18 residues. Per the germline V gene, CDR1 is SGHTA and CDR2 is FQGTGA.

This clone appeared once. The chain carries TRBV5-1 and TRBJ2-7, with D unclear. Trimming removed 0 bases at V and 4 bases at J, with 5 bases between. The CDR3 consists of 12 residues. Germline V lookup: CDR1 SGHRS, CDR2 YFSETQ. The CDR3 DNA is TGCGCCAGCAGCTTGGTACAGTACGAGCAGTACTTC. Its translation is CASSLVQYEQYF.

CDR3 region: CASSQRASRVRVNEQFF. Written as DNA, the CDR3 is TGTGCCAGCAGCCAAAGAGCTTCTCGTGTTCGGGTAAATGAGCAGTTCTTC. This chain joins TRBV3-1 (or the pseudogene TRBV3-2) and TRBJ2-1; D is undetermined. Germline V gene lookup returns CDR1 LGHDT and CDR2 YNNKEL (reference sequence). The CDR3 spans 17 residues. Trimming cost V 2 bases and J 7 bases, with 21 bases left between them.

This chain links TRBV5-1 with TRBJ2-5, with D tentatively TRBD1 (5 bases). The germline V gene encodes CDR1 SGHRS and CDR2 YFSETQ. The CDR3 totals 15 residues. Trimming took 0 bases from V and 5 from J, leaving 14 bases between them. CDR3 in amino acids: CASSLGFQGGETQYF. The CDR3 DNA reads as TGCGCCAGCAGCTTGGGGTTTCAGGGTGGGGAGACCCAGTACTTC.

The rearrangement uses TRBV19 and TRBJ2-6, with D possibly matching TRBD2 (5 bases). CDR1 is LNHDA and CDR2 is SQIVND in the germline V gene (reference sequence). The CDR3 runs to 17 residues. V lost 7 bases to trimming and J lost 0 bases, with 16 bases between them. CDR3 protein: CASMAVTLGSGANVLTF. CDR3 in DNA: TGTGCCAGTATGGCCGTAACACTAGGCTCTGGGGCCAACGTCCTGACTTTC. The whole variable domain, filled in from reference TRBV19 and TRBJ2-6, reads DGGITQSPKYLFRKEGQNVTLSCEQNLNHDAMYWYRQDPGQGLRLIYYSQIVNDFQKGDIAEGYSVSREKKESFPLTVTSAQKNPTAFYLCASMAVTLGSGANVLTFGAGSRLTVL.

This clone has a single count. The CDR3 spells CASRGTGGYGYTF. CDR3 nucleotide sequence: TGCGCCAGCAGGGGGACAGGGGGCTATGGCTACACCTTC. The V and J genes are TRBV5-1 and TRBJ1-2, with 11 positions matching TRBD1. Per the germline V gene, CDR1 is SGHRS and CDR2 is YFSETQ. The CDR3 has 13 amino acids. V was pared by 5 bases and J by 4 bases, with 1 base of the junction left unmatched.

This chain joins TRBV3-1 (or the pseudogene TRBV3-2) and TRBJ1-3; no reliable D call. The CDR3 covers 18 residues. Trimming removed 4 bases at V and 0 bases at J, with 19 bases between. CDR1 is LGHDT, CDR2 YNNKEL, per germline (reference sequence). DNA for the CDR3: TGTGCCAGCAGCCCAATTGCCCGGATCCGGGGCTCTGGAAACACCATATATTTT. This translates into CASSPIARIRGSGNTIYF.

The genes are TRBV19 and TRBJ1-2; 9 bases align to TRBD1. The germline CDR1 and CDR2 sequences are LNHDA and SQIVND (reference sequence). The CDR3 consists of 15 residues. V dropped 5 bases and J dropped 8; count of bases not matched to a gene: 12. The CDR3 nucleotides read TGTGCCAGTAGTCCGATCCGGGACAGGGTTTGGGGCTACACCTTC. Its protein is CASSPIRDRVWGYTF.

The chain combines TRBV5-1 with TRBJ1-2; TRBD1 aligns across 7 bases. Trimming removed 3 bases from V and 6 bases from J; junction bases left unmatched: 8. CDR1 is SGHRS, CDR2 YFSETQ, per germline. The CDR3 runs to 14 residues. CDR3 protein: CASSSPDRVDGYTF. The CDR3 region has the DNA TGCGCCAGCAGCTCCCCCGACAGGGTGGATGGCTACACCTTC.

This chain uses TRBV28 with TRBJ1-5; 9 bases are a match to TRBD1. This CDR3 is 15 amino acids long. CDR1 is MDHEN and CDR2 is SYDVKM in the germline V gene. V gave up 7 bases and J gave up 5 bases; unmatched junction bases: 9. The chain's CDR3 is CASIMSGTGYQPQHF. The CDR3 DNA reads TGTGCCAGCATAATGTCCGGGACAGGGTATCAGCCCCAGCATTTT. The full variable domain, rest sourced from reference TRBV28 and TRBJ1-5, is DVKVTQSSRYLVKRTGEKVFLECVQDMDHENMFWYRQDPGLGLRLIYFSYDVKMKEKGDIPEGYSVSREKKERFSLILESASTNQTSMYLCASIMSGTGYQPQHFGDGTRLSIL.

The chain couples TRBV29-1 to TRBJ1-2, with TRBD1 matching over 10 bases. CDR1 is SQVTM and CDR2 is ANQGSEA in the germline V gene. Trimming at V came to 7 bases and at J to 6 bases, leaving 14 bases not matched to a gene. The CDR3 covers 15 residues. CDR3 DNA sequence: TGCAGCGCGAAACGGACAGGGGGAGGTGAGGATGGCTACACCTTC. It encodes CSAKRTGGGEDGYTF. Combining the CDR3 with reference TRBV29-1 and TRBJ1-2 gives the whole variable domain SAVISQKPSRDICQRGTSLTIQCQVDSQVTMMFWYRQQPGQSLTLIATANQGSEATYESGFVIDKFPISRPNLTFSTLTVSNMSPEDSSIYLCSAKRTGGGEDGYTFGSGTRLTVV.

The V gene is TRBV19, the J gene TRBJ1-2; no reliable D call. The germline gives CDR1 LNHDA, CDR2 SQIVND (reference sequence). The CDR3 is 15 amino acids. V was pared by 7 bases and J by 4 bases, with 19 bases between. The CDR3 protein is CASKTEETLGYGYTF. The CDR3 DNA reads as TGTGCCAGTAAGACGGAAGAGACTCTAGGCTATGGCTACACCTTC.

The chain carries TRBV14 and TRBJ2-2, with D hard to call. Germline V gene lookup returns CDR1 SGHDN and CDR2 FVKESK. Trimming took 2 bases from V and 6 from J, leaving 10 bases between them. The CDR3 totals 14 residues. For the CDR3, the DNA is TGTGCCAGCAGCCAAAACAGAGCCTCCGGGGAGCTGTTTTTT. Its translation is CASSQNRASGELFF.

V and J are TRBV18 and TRBJ2-5, with D possibly being TRBD2 (5 bases). The germline CDR1 and CDR2 sequences are KGHSH and LQKENI. There are 15 residues in the CDR3. Deletions cut 2 bases from V and 4 bases from J, with 14 bases between. The CDR3 coding sequence is TGTGCCAGCTCACCAATAAATGTAGGGAGAGAGACCCAGTACTTC. The encoded protein is CASSPINVGRETQYF.

The chain joins TRBV7-9 to TRBJ2-7; 8 bases map to TRBD2. This CDR3 is 14 amino acids long. CDR1 SEHNR and CDR2 FQNEAQ come from the germline V gene (reference sequence). V lost 5 bases, J lost 0 bases, and 3 bases stayed unmatched. The CDR3 nucleotides read TGTGCCAGCAGCCGCAGCGGGAGCTCCTACGAGCAGTACTTC. Protein product: CASSRSGSSYEQYF.

This sequence joins TRBV6-5 and TRBJ1-3; 9 nucleotides line up with TRBD1. In germline, CDR1 is MNHEY, CDR2 SVGAGI. This CDR3 has 14 amino acids. After removal of 11 bases from V and 8 bases from J, the junction contained 13 bases not matched to a gene. The CDR3 coding sequence is TGTGCCTCGCCGGGGGGACAGGGCTTTGACACCATATATTTT. It encodes CASPGGQGFDTIYF.

This chain joins TRBV28 and TRBJ1-6, with D tentatively TRBD1 (6 bases). Per the germline V gene, CDR1 is MDHEN and CDR2 is SYDVKM. The CDR3 runs 15 residues. The V end lost 2 bases, the J end lost 7 bases, and 12 bases lay between the germline ends. The CDR3 spells CASSLTYTGNSPLHF. The DNA for the CDR3 is TGTGCCAGCAGTTTAACCTACACAGGGAATTCACCCCTCCACTTT. The entire variable domain, with the rest obtained from reference TRBV28 and TRBJ1-6, is as follows: DVKVTQSSRYLVKRTGEKVFLECVQDMDHENMFWYRQDPGLGLRLIYFSYDVKMKEKGDIPEGYSVSREKKERFSLILESASTNQTSMYLCASSLTYTGNSPLHFGNGTRLTVT.

This chain uses TRBV27 with TRBJ2-5, with 15 bases matching TRBD2. Looked up from germline, CDR1 is MNHEY and CDR2 is SMNVEV (reference sequence). The CDR3 has 17 amino acids. V trimming: 6 bases; J trimming: 4 bases; junction bases outside the gene matches: 9. The CDR3 sequence is CASSLVGGLAGGETQYF. As DNA, the CDR3 is TGTGCCAGCAGCCTAGTAGGGGGACTAGCGGGAGGAGAGACCCAGTACTTC.

This rearrangement joins TRBV6-2 or TRBV6-3 to TRBJ1-2; D is ambiguous. V gave up 2 bases and J gave up 5 bases, with 15 bases separating them. The CDR3 runs 15 residues. The V gene's germline CDR1 is MNHEY and CDR2 SVGEGT. The CDR3: CASSYLRGGSYGYTF. DNA for the CDR3: TGTGCCAGCAGTTACCTACGAGGAGGTTCGTATGGCTACACCTTC.

This clone was seen just once. The V call is TRBV27, the J call TRBJ2-7; 9 bases agree with TRBD2. With 5 bases clipped from V and 2 bases from J, the junction kept 7 bases outside the gene matches. This CDR3 comprises 15 residues. Germline V gene data show CDR1 as MNHEY and CDR2 as SMNVEV (reference sequence). CDR3 in DNA: TGTGCCAGCAGTGCCCAGACTAGCGGAGCCTACGAGCAGTACTTC. This sequence encodes CASSAQTSGAYEQYF.

Notes on this clone: A junction end diverges from the germline sequence, so it may reflect a read error. V and J are TRBV18 and TRBJ1-5, with D unresolved. Germline assignment: CDR1 KGHSH and CDR2 LQKENI. This CDR3 is 18 amino acids long. CDR3 region: CASSPLRVPGDSNQPQHF. The DNA for the CDR3 is TGTGCCAGCTCTCCACTCCGGGTCCCGGGAGATAGCAATCAGCCCCAGCATTTT.

This clone came up a few times. The chain joins TRBV11-3 to TRBJ2-1; no definite D call. The V gene lost 2 bases and the J gene lost 7 bases, with 9 bases spanning the gap. Germline CDR1 SGHNT, CDR2 YENEEA. The CDR3 is 13 amino acids. CDR3 protein: CASSLNPRNEQFF. DNA for the CDR3: TGTGCCAGCAGCTTAAACCCCCGGAATGAGCAGTTCTTC.

The V and J genes are TRBV9 and TRBJ2-3; 13 nucleotides align to TRBD2. The length of the CDR3 is 19 residues. Germline lookup yields CDR1 SGDLS and CDR2 YYNGEE. The trim removed 2 bases at V and 0 bases at J, leaving 9 bases unmatched. The CDR3 nucleotides read TGTGCCAGCAGCGTCCCACTAGCGGGAGGGGCTTCTAGCACAGATACGCAGTATTTT. It yields the protein CASSVPLAGGASSTDTQYF.

The chain has TRBV2 and TRBJ1-1; D uncertain. The germline V gene has CDR1 SNHLY and CDR2 FYNNEI. The CDR3 is 13 amino acids. Trimming left V 4 bases short and J 2 bases short, with 8 bases between. CDR3 DNA sequence: TGTGCCAGCAGTGTGGAGGGAAACACTGAAGCTTTCTTT. Protein: CASSVEGNTEAFF.